Listed below are T cell receptor beta chains from one sample, sequenced in a study of blood T cells in healthy people across ages. TCRdb re-called the 5' RACE reads through MiXCR, storing one row per CDR3 protein. The sample shows around 1.5 million distinct CDR3 sequences, roughly 45% of them seen only once. The material sequenced was blood. These receptors originate from a woman aged 18-35 years in good health. Each CDR3 is given with its conserved first and last residue. Fields, in order: D gene, clone size, V gene, J gene, CDR3 DNA, CDR3 protein. D genes are given only for firm matches. Clone size is not always given. Where it is, it says once, few, many or a class for expanded clones.

d_gene: -; abundance: -; v_gene: TRBV3-1; j_gene: TRBJ2-5; CDR3nt: TGTGCCAGCAGCCAAGTATCGACGTTTGGGAGCGGTCCAGAAGAGACCCAGTACTTC; CDR3aa: CASSQVSTFGSGPEETQYF
d_gene: TRBD2; abundance: -; v_gene: TRBV6-6; j_gene: TRBJ2-1; CDR3nt: TGTGCCAGCAGTTACGCGCTAGCGGAAAACAATGAGCAGTTCTTC; CDR3aa: CASSYALAENNEQFF
d_gene: TRBD2; abundance: once; v_gene: TRBV4-2; j_gene: TRBJ2-2; CDR3nt: TGTGCCAGCAGCCAAGACGAACTAGCGGAGTCCACCGGGGAGCTGTTTTTT; CDR3aa: CASSQDELAESTGELFF
d_gene: TRBD1; abundance: -; v_gene: TRBV7-2; j_gene: TRBJ2-7; CDR3nt: TGTGCCAGCAGCTCCGCGGAGGGGACAGGGGGCCGTTACGAGCAGTACTTC; CDR3aa: CASSSAEGTGGRYEQYF
d_gene: TRBD2; abundance: -; v_gene: TRBV6-5; j_gene: TRBJ2-3; CDR3nt: TGTGCCAGTTACAAAGCGGGGGGGTGGACAGATACGCAGTATTTT; CDR3aa: CASYKAGGWTDTQYF
d_gene: TRBD1; abundance: -; v_gene: TRBV27; j_gene: TRBJ1-5; CDR3nt: TGTGCCAGCAGTTCCGGACAGGGGATGGGTCAGCCCCAGCATTTT; CDR3aa: CASSSGQGMGQPQHF
d_gene: -; abundance: -; v_gene: TRBV6-2/TRBV6-3; j_gene: TRBJ2-7; CDR3nt: TGTGCCAGCAGTTCCCCCGTTAGGTCCTACAATGAGCAGTACTTC; CDR3aa: CASSSPVRSYNEQYF
d_gene: -; abundance: -; v_gene: TRBV12-3/TRBV12-4; j_gene: TRBJ1-1; CDR3nt: TGTGCCAGCAGTCGGGGGCGGGCAGCTTTCTTT; CDR3aa: CASSRGRAAFF
d_gene: TRBD1; abundance: -; v_gene: TRBV20-1; j_gene: TRBJ1-2; CDR3nt: TGCAGTGCCCCGACAGGGGCTCCCCTTTATGGCTACACCTTC; CDR3aa: CSAPTGAPLYGYTF
d_gene: TRBD2; abundance: -; v_gene: TRBV6-5; j_gene: TRBJ2-7; CDR3nt: TGTGCCATCCAGCGCGGGAGGGGCTACGAGCAGTACTTC; CDR3aa: CAIQRGRGYEQYF
d_gene: -; abundance: once; v_gene: TRBV3-1; j_gene: TRBJ1-2; CDR3nt: TGTGCCAGCAGCCAAGGGTCAGGCCCAAGGGAGGGCTACACCTTC; CDR3aa: CASSQGSGPREGYTF
d_gene: -; abundance: -; v_gene: TRBV14; j_gene: TRBJ2-6; CDR3nt: TGTGCCAGCAGCCAGAGTCAGGAATTCTCTGGGGCCAACGTCCTGACTTTC; CDR3aa: CASSQSQEFSGANVLTF
d_gene: -; abundance: -; v_gene: TRBV2; j_gene: TRBJ1-5; CDR3nt: TGTGCCAGCAGGGACACCCAAGGGAATCAGCCCCAGCATTTT; CDR3aa: CASRDTQGNQPQHF
d_gene: -; abundance: -; v_gene: TRBV5-1; j_gene: TRBJ2-7; CDR3nt: TGCGCCAGCAGTTTGGGACCCCAAGGGGTTTCCTACGAGCAGTACTTC; CDR3aa: CASSLGPQGVSYEQYF
d_gene: -; abundance: -; v_gene: TRBV28; j_gene: TRBJ2-3; CDR3nt: TGTGCCAGCAGGCTGGTGAGCACAGATACGCAGTATTTT; CDR3aa: CASRLVSTDTQYF
d_gene: TRBD2; abundance: -; v_gene: TRBV6-1; j_gene: TRBJ2-7; CDR3nt: TGTGCCAGCAGTGAAGCGGCACTAGCGGCCTACGAGCAGTACTTC; CDR3aa: CASSEAALAAYEQYF
d_gene: -; abundance: once; v_gene: TRBV3-1; j_gene: TRBJ1-6; CDR3nt: TGTACCAGCAGCCAGGGGTCGCGGTCACCCCTCCACTTT; CDR3aa: CTSSQGSRSPLHF
d_gene: -; abundance: -; v_gene: TRBV29-1; j_gene: TRBJ1-2; CDR3nt: TGCAGCGTTCGCGCGGGGGCACGGGGCTACACCTTC; CDR3aa: CSVRAGARGYTF
d_gene: -; abundance: few; v_gene: TRBV27; j_gene: TRBJ2-6; CDR3nt: -; CDR3aa: CASSSSISGANVLTF
d_gene: -; abundance: -; v_gene: TRBV20-1; j_gene: TRBJ1-3; CDR3nt: TGCAGTGCTAGAGAAGCCAGGTCTGGAAACACCATATATTTT; CDR3aa: CSAREARSGNTIYF
d_gene: TRBD2; abundance: -; v_gene: TRBV12-3/TRBV12-4; j_gene: TRBJ2-4; CDR3nt: TGTGCCAGCACCCGACGACTAGCGGGGGGAAAAGAGACCCGGTACTTC; CDR3aa: CASTRRLAGGKETRYF
d_gene: -; abundance: -; v_gene: TRBV29-1; j_gene: TRBJ2-7; CDR3nt: TGCAGCGCCGAGGGGGGGCGCTTGGGTGAGCAGTACTTC; CDR3aa: CSAEGGRLGEQYF